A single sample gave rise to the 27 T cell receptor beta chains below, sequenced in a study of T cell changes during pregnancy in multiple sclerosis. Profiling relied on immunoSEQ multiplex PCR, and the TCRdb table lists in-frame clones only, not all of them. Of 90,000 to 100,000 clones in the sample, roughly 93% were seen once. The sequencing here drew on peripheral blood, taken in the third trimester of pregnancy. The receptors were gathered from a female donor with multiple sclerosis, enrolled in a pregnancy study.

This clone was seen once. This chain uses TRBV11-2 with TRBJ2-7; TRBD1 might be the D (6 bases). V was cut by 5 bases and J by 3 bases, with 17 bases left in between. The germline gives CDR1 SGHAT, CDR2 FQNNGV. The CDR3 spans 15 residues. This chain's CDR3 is CASSITGRRYYEQYF. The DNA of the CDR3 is TGTGCCAGCAGCATTACAGGGCGTCGGTACTACGAGCAGTACTTC. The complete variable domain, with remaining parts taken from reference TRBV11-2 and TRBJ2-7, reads EAGVAQSPRYKIIEKRQSVAFWCNPISGHATLYWYQQILGQGPKLLIQFQNNGVVDDSQLPKDRFSAERLKGVDSTLKIQPAKLEDSAVYLCASSITGRRYYEQYFGPGTRLTVT.

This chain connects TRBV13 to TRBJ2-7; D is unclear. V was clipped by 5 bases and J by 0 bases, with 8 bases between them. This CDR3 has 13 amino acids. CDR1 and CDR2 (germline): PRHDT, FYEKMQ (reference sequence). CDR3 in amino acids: CASSLGPSYEQYF. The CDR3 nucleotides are TGTGCCAGCAGCCTTGGGCCCTCCTACGAGCAGTACTTC.

This chain's CDR3 is CASSPGQGPAGVQYF. For the CDR3, the DNA is TGCGCCAGCAGCCCGGGACAGGGCCCTGCTGGGGTCCAGTACTTC. This rearrangement joins TRBV5-1 to TRBJ2-5; 9 bases map to TRBD1. Germline V gene sequence: CDR1 SGHRS, CDR2 YFSETQ. V dropped 4 bases and J dropped 10; count of bases not matched to a gene: 14. The CDR3 covers 15 residues.

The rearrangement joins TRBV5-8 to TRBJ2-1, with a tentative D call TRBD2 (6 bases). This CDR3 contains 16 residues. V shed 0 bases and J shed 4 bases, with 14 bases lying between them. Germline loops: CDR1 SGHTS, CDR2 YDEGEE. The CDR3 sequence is CASSLGSAGRYNEQFF. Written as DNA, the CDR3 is TGTGCCAGCAGCTTGGGGTCGGCGGGACGTTACAATGAGCAGTTCTTC.

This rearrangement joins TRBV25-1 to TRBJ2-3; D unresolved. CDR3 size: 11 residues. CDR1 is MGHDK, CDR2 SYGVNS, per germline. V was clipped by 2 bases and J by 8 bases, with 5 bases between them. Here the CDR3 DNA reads TGTGCCAGCAGTGAACCTAGTACGCAGTATTTT. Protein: CASSEPSTQYF.

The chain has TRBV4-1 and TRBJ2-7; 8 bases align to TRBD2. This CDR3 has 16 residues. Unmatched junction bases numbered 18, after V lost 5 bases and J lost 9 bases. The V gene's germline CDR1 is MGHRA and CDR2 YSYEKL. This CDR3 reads CASSSGGAGGLGWQYF. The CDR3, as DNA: TGCGCCAGCAGCAGCGGCGGGGCGGGAGGACTAGGGTGGCAGTACTTC.

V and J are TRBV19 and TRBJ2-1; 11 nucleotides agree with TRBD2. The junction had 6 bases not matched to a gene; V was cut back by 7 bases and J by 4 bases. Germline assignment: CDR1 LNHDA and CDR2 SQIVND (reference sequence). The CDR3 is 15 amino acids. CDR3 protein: CASTHLAGGYNEQFF. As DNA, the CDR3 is TGTGCCAGTACCCATCTAGCGGGGGGTTACAATGAGCAGTTCTTC.

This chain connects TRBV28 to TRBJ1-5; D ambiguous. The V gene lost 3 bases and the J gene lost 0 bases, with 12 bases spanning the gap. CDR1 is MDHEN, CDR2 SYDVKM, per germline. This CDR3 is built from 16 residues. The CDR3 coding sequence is TGTGCCAGCAGTTTCCTCGGCGGAAATAGCAATCAGCCCCAGCATTTT. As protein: CASSFLGGNSNQPQHF.

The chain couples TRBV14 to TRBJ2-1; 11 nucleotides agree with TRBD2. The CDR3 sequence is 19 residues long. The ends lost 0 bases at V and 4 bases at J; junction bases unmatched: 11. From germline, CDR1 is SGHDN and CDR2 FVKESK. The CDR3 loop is CASSQELLKTSGAYNEQFF. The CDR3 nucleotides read TGTGCCAGCAGCCAAGAATTATTAAAGACTAGCGGGGCTTACAATGAGCAGTTCTTC. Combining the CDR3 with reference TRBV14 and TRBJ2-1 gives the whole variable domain EAGVTQFPSHSVIEKGQTVTLRCDPISGHDNLYWYRRVMGKEIKFLLHFVKESKQDESGMPNNRFLAERTGGTYSTLKVQPAELEDSGVYFCASSQELLKTSGAYNEQFFGPGTRLTVL.

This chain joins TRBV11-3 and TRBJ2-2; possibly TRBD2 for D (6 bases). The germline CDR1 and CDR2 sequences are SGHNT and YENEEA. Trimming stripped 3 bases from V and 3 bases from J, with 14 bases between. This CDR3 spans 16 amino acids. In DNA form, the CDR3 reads TGTGCCAGCAGCTTGACTCTAGCGCGGGACACCGGGGAGCTGTTTTTT. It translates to CASSLTLARDTGELFF.

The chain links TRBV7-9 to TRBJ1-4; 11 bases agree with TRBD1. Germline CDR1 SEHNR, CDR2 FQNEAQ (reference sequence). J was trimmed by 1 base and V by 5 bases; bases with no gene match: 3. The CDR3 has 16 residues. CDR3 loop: CASSPGQGVTNEKLFF. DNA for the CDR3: TGTGCCAGCAGCCCGGGACAGGGGGTAACTAATGAAAAACTGTTTTTT. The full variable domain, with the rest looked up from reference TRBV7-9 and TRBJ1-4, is DTGVSQNPRHKITKRGQNVTFRCDPISEHNRLYWYRQTLGQGPEFLTYFQNEAQLEKSRLLSDRFSAERPKGSFSTLEIQRTEQGDSAMYLCASSPGQGVTNEKLFFGSGTQLSVL.

The CDR3 here is CASSSRRWGEQETQYF. CDR3 DNA: TGTGCCAGCAGCTCCCGACGTTGGGGGGAACAAGAGACCCAGTACTTC. The gene calls are TRBV11-2 and TRBJ2-5, with D possibly TRBD2 on 6 matching bases. Trimming shortened V by 4 bases and J by 2 bases, and 17 bases separated the two germline ends. Germline values: CDR1 SGHAT, CDR2 FQNNGV. The CDR3 loop spans 16 amino acids.

The CDR3 spells CASSQDRRAGGAFF. CDR3 coding DNA: TGCGCCAGCAGCCAGGACAGGCGGGCTGGAGGGGCTTTCTTT. The chain employs TRBV4-3 and TRBJ1-1; TRBD1 matches 7 bases. With V trimmed by 3 bases and J by 11 bases, 12 bases remained unmatched. This CDR3 contains 14 residues. CDR1 and CDR2 from the germline V gene are LGHNA and YSLEER.

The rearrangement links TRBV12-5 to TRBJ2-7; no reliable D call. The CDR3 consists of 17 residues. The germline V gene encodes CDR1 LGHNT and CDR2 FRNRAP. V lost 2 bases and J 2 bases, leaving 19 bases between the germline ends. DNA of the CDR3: TGTGCTAGTGGTTTGTGCCCCCCTTTGTCTCCTACCTACGAGCAGTACTTC. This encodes CASGLCPPLSPTYEQYF.

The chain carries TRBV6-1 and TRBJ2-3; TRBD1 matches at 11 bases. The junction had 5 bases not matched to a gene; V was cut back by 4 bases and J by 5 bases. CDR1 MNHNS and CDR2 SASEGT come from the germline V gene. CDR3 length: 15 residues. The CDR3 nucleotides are TGTGCCAGCAGTGTGTGGACAGGGGGCATAGATACGCAGTATTTT. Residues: CASSVWTGGIDTQYF.

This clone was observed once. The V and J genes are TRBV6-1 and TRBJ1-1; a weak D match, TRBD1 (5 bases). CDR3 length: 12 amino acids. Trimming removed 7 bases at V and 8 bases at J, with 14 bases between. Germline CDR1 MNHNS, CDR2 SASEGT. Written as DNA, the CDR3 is TGTGCCAGCACCCTGGGGGGGGTGGAAGCTTTCTTT. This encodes CASTLGGVEAFF.

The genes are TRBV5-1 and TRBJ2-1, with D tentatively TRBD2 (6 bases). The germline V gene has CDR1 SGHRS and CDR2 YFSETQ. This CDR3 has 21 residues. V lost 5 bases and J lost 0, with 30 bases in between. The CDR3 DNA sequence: TGCGCCAGCAGTAAGGCTGTCGCGGGATGGGACGATCGGAGCTCCTACAATGAGCAGTTCTTC. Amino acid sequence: CASSKAVAGWDDRSSYNEQFF.

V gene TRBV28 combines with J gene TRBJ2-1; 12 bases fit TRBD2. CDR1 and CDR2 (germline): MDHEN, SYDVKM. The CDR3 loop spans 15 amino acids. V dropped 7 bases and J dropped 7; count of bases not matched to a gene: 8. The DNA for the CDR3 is TGTGCCAGCAACCAAAAGACTAGCGGGGGAAATGAGCAGTTCTTC. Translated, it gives CASNQKTSGGNEQFF.

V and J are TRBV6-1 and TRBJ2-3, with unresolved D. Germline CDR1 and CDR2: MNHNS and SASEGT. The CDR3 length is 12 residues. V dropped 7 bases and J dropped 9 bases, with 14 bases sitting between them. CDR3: CASKGEEVTQYF. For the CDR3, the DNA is TGTGCCAGCAAAGGAGAAGAAGTCACGCAGTATTTT.

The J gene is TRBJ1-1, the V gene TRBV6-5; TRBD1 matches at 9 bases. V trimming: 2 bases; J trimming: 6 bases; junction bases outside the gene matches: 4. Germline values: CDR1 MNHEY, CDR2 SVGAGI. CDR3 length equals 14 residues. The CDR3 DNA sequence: TGTGCCAGCAGTTACCACAGGGGGCCCGCTGAAGCTTTCTTT. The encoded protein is CASSYHRGPAEAFF.

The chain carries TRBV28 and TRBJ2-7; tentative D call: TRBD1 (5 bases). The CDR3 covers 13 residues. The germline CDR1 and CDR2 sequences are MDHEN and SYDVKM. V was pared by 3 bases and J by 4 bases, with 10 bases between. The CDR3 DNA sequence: TGTGCCAGCAGTTTTGGACACGGATACGAGCAGTACTTC. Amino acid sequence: CASSFGHGYEQYF.

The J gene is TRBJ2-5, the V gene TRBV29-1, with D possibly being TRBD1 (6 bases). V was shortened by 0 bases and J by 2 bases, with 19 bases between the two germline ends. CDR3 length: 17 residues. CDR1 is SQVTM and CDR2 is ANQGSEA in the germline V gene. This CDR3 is CSVEDQGLGVPQETQYF. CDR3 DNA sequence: TGCAGCGTTGAAGATCAGGGGCTTGGTGTCCCGCAAGAGACCCAGTACTTC.

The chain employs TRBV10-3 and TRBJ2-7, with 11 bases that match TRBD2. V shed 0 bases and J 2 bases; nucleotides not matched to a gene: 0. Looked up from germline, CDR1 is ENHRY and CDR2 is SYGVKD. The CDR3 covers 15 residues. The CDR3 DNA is TGTGCCATCAGTGAGTCGGGACTAGCGGCCTACGAGCAGTACTTC. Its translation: CAISESGLAAYEQYF.

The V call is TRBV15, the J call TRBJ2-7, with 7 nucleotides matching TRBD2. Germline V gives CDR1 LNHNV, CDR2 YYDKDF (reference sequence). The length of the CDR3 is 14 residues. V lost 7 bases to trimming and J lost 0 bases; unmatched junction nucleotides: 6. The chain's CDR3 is CATTRDYSSYEQYF. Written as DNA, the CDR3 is TGTGCCACCACCCGGGACTACAGCTCCTACGAGCAGTACTTC.

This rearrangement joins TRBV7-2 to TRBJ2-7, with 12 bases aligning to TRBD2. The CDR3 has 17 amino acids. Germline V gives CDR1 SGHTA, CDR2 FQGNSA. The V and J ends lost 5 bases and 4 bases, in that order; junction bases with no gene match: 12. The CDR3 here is CASSRTTGLAGKYEQYF. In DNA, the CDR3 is TGTGCCAGCAGCCGAACTACCGGACTAGCGGGAAAGTACGAGCAGTACTTC.

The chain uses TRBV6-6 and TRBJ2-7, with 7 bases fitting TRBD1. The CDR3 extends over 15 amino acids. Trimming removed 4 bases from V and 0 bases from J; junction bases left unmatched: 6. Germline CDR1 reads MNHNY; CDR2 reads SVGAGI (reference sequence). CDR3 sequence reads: CASSLRQGPSYEQYF. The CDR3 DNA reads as TGTGCCAGCAGTTTGAGACAGGGTCCCTCCTACGAGCAGTACTTC.

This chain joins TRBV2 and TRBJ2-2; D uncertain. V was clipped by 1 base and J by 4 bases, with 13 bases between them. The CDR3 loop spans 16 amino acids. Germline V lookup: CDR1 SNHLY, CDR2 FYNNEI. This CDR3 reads CASSEVRVESTGELFF. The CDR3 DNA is TGTGCCAGCAGTGAAGTTCGGGTTGAATCCACCGGGGAGCTGTTTTTT.